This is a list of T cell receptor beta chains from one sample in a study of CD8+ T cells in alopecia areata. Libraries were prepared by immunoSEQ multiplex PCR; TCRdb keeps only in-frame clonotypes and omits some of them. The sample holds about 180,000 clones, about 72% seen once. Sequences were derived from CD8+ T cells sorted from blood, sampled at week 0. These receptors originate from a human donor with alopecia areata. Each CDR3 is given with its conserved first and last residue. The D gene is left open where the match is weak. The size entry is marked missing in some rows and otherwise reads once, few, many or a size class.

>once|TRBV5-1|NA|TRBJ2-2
CASSLGTTNTGELFF
TGCGCCAGCAGCTTGGGGACAACGAACACCGGGGAGCTGTTTTTT
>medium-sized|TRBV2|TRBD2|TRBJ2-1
CASSRLALNEQFF
TGTGCCAGCAGCAGACTAGCGCTCAATGAGCAGTTCTTC
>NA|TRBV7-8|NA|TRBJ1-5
CASSRTSNQPQHF
TGTGCCAGCAGCAGAACAAGCAATCAGCCCCAGCATTTT
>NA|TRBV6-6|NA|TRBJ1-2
CASSYRQGYGYTF
TGTGCCAGCAGTTACCGGCAGGGATATGGCTACACCTTC
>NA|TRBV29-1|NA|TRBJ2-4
CSAIGLAKNIQYF
TGCAGTGCCATAGGGCTAGCCAAAAACATTCAGTACTTC
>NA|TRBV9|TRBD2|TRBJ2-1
CASSVGLAGLYNEQFF
TGTGCCAGCAGCGTAGGACTAGCGGGGCTCTACAATGAGCAGTTCTTC
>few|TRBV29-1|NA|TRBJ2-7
CSVGRAYEQYF
TGCAGCGTTGGCCGGGCCTACGAGCAGTACTTC
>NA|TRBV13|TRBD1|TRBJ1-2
CASSSGTDMGGYTF
TGTGCCAGCAGCTCCGGGACAGACATGGGTGGCTACACCTTC
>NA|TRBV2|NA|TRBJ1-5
CASSSSSLSLNQPQHF
TGTGCCAGCAGTTCCAGCTCCCTAAGCCTCAATCAGCCCCAGCATTTT
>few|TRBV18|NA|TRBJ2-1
CASSGPGSYNEQFF
TGTGCCAGCTCAGGCCCGGGATCTTACAATGAGCAGTTCTTC
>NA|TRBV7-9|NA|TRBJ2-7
CASRLGSAPYEQYF
TGTGCCAGCAGGTTGGGATCGGCACCTTACGAGCAGTACTTC
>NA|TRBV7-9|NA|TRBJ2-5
CASSSGHYQETQYF
TGTGCCAGCAGCTCGGGACACTACCAAGAGACCCAGTACTTC
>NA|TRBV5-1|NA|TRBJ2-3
CASSLELLPPDTQYF
TGCGCCAGCAGCTTGGAACTACTCCCCCCAGATACGCAGTATTTT
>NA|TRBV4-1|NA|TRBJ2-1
CASSLAGGPNEQFF
TGCGCCAGCAGCCTCGCTGGGGGTCCCAATGAGCAGTTCTTC
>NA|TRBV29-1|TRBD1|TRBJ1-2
CSVEDLEDRGYGYTF
TGCAGCGTTGAAGACCTTGAAGACAGGGGCTATGGCTACACCTTC
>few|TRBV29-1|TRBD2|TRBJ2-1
CSVVGADYSGVSYNEQFF
TGCAGCGTTGTAGGGGCAGACTATAGCGGGGTCTCCTACAATGAGCAGTTCTTC
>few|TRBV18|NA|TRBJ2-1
CASSRGSYNEQFF
TGTGCCAGCTCCCGAGGCAGCTACAATGAGCAGTTCTTC
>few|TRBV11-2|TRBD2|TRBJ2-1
CASLSGGASNEQFF
TGTGCCAGCCTTAGCGGGGGGGCCTCCAATGAGCAGTTCTTC
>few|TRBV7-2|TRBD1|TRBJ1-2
CASSPQGLANYGYTF
TGTGCCAGCAGCCCACAGGGGCTGGCTAACTATGGCTACACCTTC
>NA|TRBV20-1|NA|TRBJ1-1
CSALLQGQAFF
TGCAGTGCCCTATTGCAGGGGCAAGCTTTCTTT
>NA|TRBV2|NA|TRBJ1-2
CASSASGNYGYTF
TGTGCCAGCAGTGCGTCAGGAAACTATGGCTACACCTTC
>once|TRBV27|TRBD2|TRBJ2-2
CASSLTSGGLNTGELFF
TGTGCCAGCAGTTTAACTAGCGGGGGCCTGAACACCGGGGAGCTGTTTTTT
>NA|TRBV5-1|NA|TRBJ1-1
CASSLGPDTEAFF
TGCGCCAGCAGCTTGGGACCCGACACTGAAGCTTTCTTT
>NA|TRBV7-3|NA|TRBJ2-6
CASSRYSGANVLTF
TGTGCCAGCAGCCGGTACTCTGGGGCCAACGTCCTGACTTTC
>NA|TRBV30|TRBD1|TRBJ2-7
CATTGTGFYEQYF
TGTGCCACAACCGGGACAGGTTTCTACGAGCAGTACTTC
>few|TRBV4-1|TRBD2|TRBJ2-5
CASSQDERGVGETQYF
TGCGCCAGCAGCCAAGATGAGCGGGGGGTCGGAGAGACCCAGTACTTC
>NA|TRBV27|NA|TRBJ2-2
CASNVAGWTGELFF
TGTGCCAGCAATGTGGCAGGGTGGACCGGGGAGCTGTTTTTT
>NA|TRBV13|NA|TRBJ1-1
CASSLGGGTEAFF
TGTGCCAGCAGCTTAGGTGGGGGCACTGAAGCTTTCTTT
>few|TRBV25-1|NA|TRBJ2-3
CASSGRQWGLRTDTQYF
TGTGCCAGCAGTGGGAGACAGTGGGGTCTACGCACAGATACGCAGTATTTT
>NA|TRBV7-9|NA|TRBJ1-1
CASSLPPDAMNTEAFF
TGTGCCAGCAGCTTACCACCAGACGCCATGAACACTGAAGCTTTCTTT
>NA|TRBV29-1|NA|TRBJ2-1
CSVQGSHNEQFF
TGCAGCGTACAGGGTTCTCACAATGAGCAGTTCTTC
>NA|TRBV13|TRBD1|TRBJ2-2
CASGTGPGELFF
TGTGCCAGCGGGACAGGGCCAGGGGAGCTGTTTTTT
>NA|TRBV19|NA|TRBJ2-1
CASSIASRGEQFF
TGTGCCAGTAGTATAGCATCCCGCGGTGAGCAGTTCTTC
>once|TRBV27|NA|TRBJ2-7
CASSLNRVSYEQYF
TGTGCCAGCAGTTTAAATCGGGTATCCTACGAGCAGTACTTC
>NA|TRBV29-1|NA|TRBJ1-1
CSVVPRTNTEAFF
TGCAGCGTTGTCCCGAGGACGAACACTGAAGCTTTCTTT
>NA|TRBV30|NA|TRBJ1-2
CAWSTSRYTF
TGTGCCTGGAGTACATCGCGCTACACCTTC
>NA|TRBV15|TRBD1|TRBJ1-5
CATSMRQGGNQPQHF
TGTGCCACCAGCATGAGACAGGGTGGCAATCAGCCCCAGCATTTT
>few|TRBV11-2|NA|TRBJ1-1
CASSFHIGGEAFF
TGTGCCAGCAGCTTCCATATAGGGGGTGAAGCTTTCTTT
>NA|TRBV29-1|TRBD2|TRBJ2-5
CSVLTSGGSAQETQYF
TGCAGCGTGCTGACTAGCGGGGGGTCCGCCCAAGAGACCCAGTACTTC
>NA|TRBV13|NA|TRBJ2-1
CASSPGASYYNEQFF
TGTGCCAGCAGCCCCGGGGCTTCCTACTACAATGAGCAGTTCTTC
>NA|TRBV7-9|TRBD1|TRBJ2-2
CASRITGTGNTGELFF
TGTGCCAGCAGAATAACCGGGACAGGGAACACCGGGGAGCTGTTTTTT
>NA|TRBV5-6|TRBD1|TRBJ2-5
CASSLARTGKETQYF
TGTGCCAGCAGCTTGGCTCGGACAGGGAAAGAGACCCAGTACTTC
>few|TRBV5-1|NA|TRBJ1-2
CASSAGTADGYTF
TGCGCCAGCAGCGCCGGCACCGCGGATGGCTACACCTTC
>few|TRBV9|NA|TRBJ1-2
CASSAMEDGHGYTF
TGTGCCAGCAGCGCCATGGAGGATGGCCATGGCTACACCTTC
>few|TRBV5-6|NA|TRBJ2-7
CASSLSGVYEQYF
TGTGCCAGCAGCTTGTCAGGGGTCTACGAGCAGTACTTC
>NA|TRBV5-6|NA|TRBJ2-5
CASSLDGETQYF
TGTGCCAGCAGCTTGGACGGAGAGACCCAGTACTTC
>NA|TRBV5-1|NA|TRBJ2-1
CASSLAGRVEQFF
TGCGCCAGCAGCTTGGCCGGCCGGGTTGAGCAGTTCTTC
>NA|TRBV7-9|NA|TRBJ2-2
CASSRRTAGELFF
TGTGCCAGCAGCCGAAGGACCGCCGGGGAGCTGTTTTTT
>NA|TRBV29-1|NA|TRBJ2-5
CSVPDVQETQYF
TGCAGCGTGCCGGACGTCCAAGAGACCCAGTACTTC
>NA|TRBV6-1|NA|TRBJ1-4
CASSGYRDTLPPTNEKLFF
TGTGCCAGCAGTGGTTACCGGGACACCCTACCTCCAACTAATGAAAAACTGTTTTTT
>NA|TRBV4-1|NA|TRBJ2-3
CASSQGRTPDTQYF
TGCGCCAGCAGCCAAGGCCGGACCCCAGATACGCAGTATTTT
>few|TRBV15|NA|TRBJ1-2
CATSRASAGPANYGYTF
TGTGCCACCAGCAGAGCTTCAGCCGGCCCAGCTAACTATGGCTACACCTTC